This T cell receptor (beta chain) is from a study of T cells in localized non-small cell lung cancer. The V gene lost 4 bases and the J gene lost 0 bases, with 11 bases spanning the gap. The CDR3 totals 15 residues. In germline, CDR1 is SNHLY, CDR2 FYNNEI. The protocol was immunoSEQ multiplex PCR, while the TCRdb copy is restricted to in-frame clones and leaves out a portion. The data contain about 78,000 clones, 84% of them seen just once; the ten biggest clones take up approximately 3%. The chain links TRBV2 to TRBJ2-3; D remains unclear. This sequence originates from a man aged 40-75 years with stage I lung adenocarcinoma. The sequencing used peripheral blood, collected before any cancer treatment. This CDR3 reads CASSVADLSTDTQYF. The CDR3 bases are TGTGCCAGCAGTGTTGCGGACCTTAGCACAGATACGCAGTATTTT.